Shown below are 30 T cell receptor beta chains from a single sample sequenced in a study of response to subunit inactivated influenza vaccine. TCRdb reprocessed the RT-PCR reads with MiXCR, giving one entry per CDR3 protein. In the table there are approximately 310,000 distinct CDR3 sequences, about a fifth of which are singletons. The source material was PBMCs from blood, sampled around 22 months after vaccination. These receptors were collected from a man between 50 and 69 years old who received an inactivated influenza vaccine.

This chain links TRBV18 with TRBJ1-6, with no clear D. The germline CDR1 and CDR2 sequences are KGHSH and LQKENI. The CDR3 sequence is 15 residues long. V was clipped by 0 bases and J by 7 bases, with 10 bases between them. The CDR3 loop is CASSPPGMGNSPLHF. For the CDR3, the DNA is TGTGCCAGCTCACCACCGGGGATGGGCAATTCACCCCTCCACTTT.

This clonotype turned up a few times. The CDR3 DNA sequence: TGCAGTGCTAGAGATGTTAGCGGGAAGAGTTACGGGGAGCTGTTTTTT. This translates into CSARDVSGKSYGELFF. The chain combines TRBV20-1 with TRBJ2-2; 8 bases align to TRBD2. CDR1 is DFQATT, CDR2 SNEGSKA, per germline (reference sequence). CDR3 length equals 16 residues. The junction had 10 bases not matched to a gene; V was cut back by 0 bases and J by 7 bases.

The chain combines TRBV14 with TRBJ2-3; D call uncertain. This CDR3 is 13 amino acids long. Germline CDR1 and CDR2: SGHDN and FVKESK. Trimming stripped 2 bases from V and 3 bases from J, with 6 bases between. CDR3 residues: CASSQLRTDTQYF. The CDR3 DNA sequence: TGTGCCAGCAGCCAATTACGAACAGATACGCAGTATTTT.

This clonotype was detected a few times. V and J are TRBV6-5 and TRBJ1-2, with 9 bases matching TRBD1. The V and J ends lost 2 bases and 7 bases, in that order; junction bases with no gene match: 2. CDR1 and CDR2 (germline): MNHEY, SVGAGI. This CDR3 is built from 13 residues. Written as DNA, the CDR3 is TGTGCCAGCAGTTACGCGGACAGGGGTGGCTACACCTTC. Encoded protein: CASSYADRGGYTF.

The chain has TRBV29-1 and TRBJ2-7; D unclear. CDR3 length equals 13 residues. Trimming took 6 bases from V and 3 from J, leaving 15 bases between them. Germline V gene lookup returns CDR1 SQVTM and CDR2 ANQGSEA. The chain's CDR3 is CSVKGPQDYEQYF. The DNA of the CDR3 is TGCAGCGTGAAGGGTCCCCAGGACTACGAGCAGTACTTC.

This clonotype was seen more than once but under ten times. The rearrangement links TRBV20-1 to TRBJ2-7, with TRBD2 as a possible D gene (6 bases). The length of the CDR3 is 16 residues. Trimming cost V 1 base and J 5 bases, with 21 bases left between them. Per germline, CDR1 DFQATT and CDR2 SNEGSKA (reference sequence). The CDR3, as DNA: TGCAGTGCTAGAGCTGCGGGACTCCCGGAGGTCAACGAGCAGTACTTC. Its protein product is CSARAAGLPEVNEQYF.

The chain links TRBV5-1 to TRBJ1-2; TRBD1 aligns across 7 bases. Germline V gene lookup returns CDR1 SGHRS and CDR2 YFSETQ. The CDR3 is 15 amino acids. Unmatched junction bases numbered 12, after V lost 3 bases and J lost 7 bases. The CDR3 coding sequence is TGCGCCAGCAGCTCTGTAACCGGGACAGCTGCTGGCTACACCTTC. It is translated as CASSSVTGTAAGYTF.

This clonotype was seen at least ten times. CDR3 residues: CASRTTTGVGNQPQHF. The CDR3 region has the DNA TGTGCCAGCAGAACCACTACAGGGGTGGGCAATCAGCCCCAGCATTTT. The rearrangement joins TRBV6-1 to TRBJ1-5; 7 bases agree with TRBD1. This CDR3 spans 16 amino acids. With 6 bases clipped from V and 2 bases from J, the junction kept 10 bases outside the gene matches. Germline CDR1 MNHNS, CDR2 SASEGT.

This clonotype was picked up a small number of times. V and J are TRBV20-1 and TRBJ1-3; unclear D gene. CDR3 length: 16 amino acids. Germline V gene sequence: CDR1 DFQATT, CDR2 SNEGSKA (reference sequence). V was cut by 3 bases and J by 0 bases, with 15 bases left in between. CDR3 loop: CSASAQLAASGNTIYF. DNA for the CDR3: TGCAGTGCTAGCGCCCAGTTGGCAGCCTCTGGAAACACCATATATTTT.

CDR3 loop: CASRKQGGSNQPQHF. Here the CDR3 DNA reads TGTGCCAGCAGGAAACAGGGAGGGAGCAATCAGCCCCAGCATTTT. The chain recombines TRBV7-2 with TRBJ1-5; possibly TRBD1 for D (6 bases). V lost 6 bases and J 1 base, leaving 13 bases between the germline ends. Germline values: CDR1 SGHTA, CDR2 FQGNSA. This CDR3 spans 15 amino acids.

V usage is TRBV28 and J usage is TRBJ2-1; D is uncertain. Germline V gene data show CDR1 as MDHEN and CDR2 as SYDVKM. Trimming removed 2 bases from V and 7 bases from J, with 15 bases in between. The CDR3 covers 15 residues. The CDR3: CASSLTSLGRNEQFF. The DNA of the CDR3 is TGTGCCAGCAGTTTAACGTCACTCGGCAGGAATGAGCAGTTCTTC.

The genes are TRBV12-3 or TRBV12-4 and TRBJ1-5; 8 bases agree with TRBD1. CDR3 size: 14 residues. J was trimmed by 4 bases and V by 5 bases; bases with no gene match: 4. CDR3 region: CASSGQGRNQPQHF. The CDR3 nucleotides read TGTGCCAGCAGTGGACAGGGACGGAATCAGCCCCAGCATTTT.

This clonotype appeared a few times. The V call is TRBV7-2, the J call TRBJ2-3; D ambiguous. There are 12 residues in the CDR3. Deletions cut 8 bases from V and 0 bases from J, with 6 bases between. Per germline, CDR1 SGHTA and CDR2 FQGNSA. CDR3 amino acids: CASGVSTDTQYF. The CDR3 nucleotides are TGTGCCAGCGGGGTCAGCACAGATACGCAGTATTTT.

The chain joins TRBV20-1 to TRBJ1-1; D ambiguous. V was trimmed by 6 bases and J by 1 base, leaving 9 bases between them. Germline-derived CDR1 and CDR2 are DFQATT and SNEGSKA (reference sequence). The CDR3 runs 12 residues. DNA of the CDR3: TGCAGTGCAAACGACGGGAACACTGAAGCTTTCTTT. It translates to CSANDGNTEAFF.

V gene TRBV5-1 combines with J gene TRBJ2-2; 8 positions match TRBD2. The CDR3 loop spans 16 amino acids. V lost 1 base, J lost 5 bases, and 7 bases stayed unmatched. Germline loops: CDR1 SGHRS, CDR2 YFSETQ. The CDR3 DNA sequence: TGCGCCAGCAGCTTGAGGAGCGGGAGCGGTACCGGGGAGCTGTTTTTT. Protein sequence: CASSLRSGSGTGELFF.

CDR3 in DNA: TGCGCCAGCGCCGGGACAGGGGGCGAGCAGTACTTC. Residues: CASAGTGGEQYF. The chain combines TRBV5-1 with TRBJ2-7; 11 nucleotides match TRBD1. The CDR3 extends over 12 amino acids. J gave up 6 bases and V 7 bases, and 3 bases lay outside the gene matches. Germline values: CDR1 SGHRS, CDR2 YFSETQ.

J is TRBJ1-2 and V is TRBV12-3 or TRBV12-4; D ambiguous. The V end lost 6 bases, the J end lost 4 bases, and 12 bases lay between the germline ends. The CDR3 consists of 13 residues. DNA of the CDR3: TGTGCCAGCAGCTGGGGTGAGGGCTATGGCTACACCTTC. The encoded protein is CASSWGEGYGYTF.

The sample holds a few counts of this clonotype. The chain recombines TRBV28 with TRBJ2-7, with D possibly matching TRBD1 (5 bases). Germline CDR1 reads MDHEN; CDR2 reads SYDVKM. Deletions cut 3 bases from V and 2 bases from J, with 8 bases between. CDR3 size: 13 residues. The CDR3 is CASSFPGPYEQYF. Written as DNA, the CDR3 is TGTGCCAGCAGTTTCCCAGGGCCCTACGAGCAGTACTTC. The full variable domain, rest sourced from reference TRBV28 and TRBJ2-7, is DVKVTQSSRYLVKRTGEKVFLECVQDMDHENMFWYRQDPGLGLRLIYFSYDVKMKEKGDIPEGYSVSREKKERFSLILESASTNQTSMYLCASSFPGPYEQYFGPGTRLTVT.

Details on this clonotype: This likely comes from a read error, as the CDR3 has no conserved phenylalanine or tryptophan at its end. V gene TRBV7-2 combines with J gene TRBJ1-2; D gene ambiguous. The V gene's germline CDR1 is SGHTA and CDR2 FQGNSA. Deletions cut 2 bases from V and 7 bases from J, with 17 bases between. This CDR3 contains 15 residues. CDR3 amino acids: CASSLSGSASGGYTL. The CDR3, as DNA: TGTGCCAGCAGCTTAAGCGGGTCGGCCTCGGGTGGCTACACCCTC.

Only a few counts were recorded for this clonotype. The CDR3 nucleotides are TGTGCCAGCAGCTTCCGACCCGAGACAGGGCTGGAAGAAAAACTGTTTTTT. Translated, it gives CASSFRPETGLEEKLFF. This chain links TRBV9 with TRBJ1-4, with 7 nucleotides matching TRBD1. Germline assignment: CDR1 SGDLS and CDR2 YYNGEE. The CDR3 has 17 residues. Losses at the gene ends were 4 bases for V and 8 bases for J; bases not matched to a gene: 17.

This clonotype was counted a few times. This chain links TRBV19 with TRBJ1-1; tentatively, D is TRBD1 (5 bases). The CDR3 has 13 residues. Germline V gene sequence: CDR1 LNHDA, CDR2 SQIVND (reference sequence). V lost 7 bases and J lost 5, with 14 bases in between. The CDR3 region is CASKGMGTTEAFF. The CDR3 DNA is TGTGCCAGTAAAGGGATGGGGACGACTGAAGCTTTCTTT. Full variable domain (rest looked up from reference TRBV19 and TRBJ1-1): DGGITQSPKYLFRKEGQNVTLSCEQNLNHDAMYWYRQDPGQGLRLIYYSQIVNDFQKGDIAEGYSVSREKKESFPLTVTSAQKNPTAFYLCASKGMGTTEAFFGQGTRLTVV.

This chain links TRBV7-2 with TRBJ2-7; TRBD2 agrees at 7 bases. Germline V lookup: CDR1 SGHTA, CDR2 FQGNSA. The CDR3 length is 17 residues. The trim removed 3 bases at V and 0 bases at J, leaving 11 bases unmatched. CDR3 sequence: CASSFKTSGDFSYEQYF. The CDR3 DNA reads TGTGCCAGCAGCTTTAAAACCAGCGGGGACTTCTCCTACGAGCAGTACTTC.

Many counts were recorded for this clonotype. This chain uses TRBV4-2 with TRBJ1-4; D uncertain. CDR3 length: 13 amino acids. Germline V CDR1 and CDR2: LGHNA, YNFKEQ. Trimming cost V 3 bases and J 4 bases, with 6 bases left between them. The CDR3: CASSHQINEKLFF. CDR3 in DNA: TGTGCCAGCAGCCACCAGATTAATGAAAAACTGTTTTTT.

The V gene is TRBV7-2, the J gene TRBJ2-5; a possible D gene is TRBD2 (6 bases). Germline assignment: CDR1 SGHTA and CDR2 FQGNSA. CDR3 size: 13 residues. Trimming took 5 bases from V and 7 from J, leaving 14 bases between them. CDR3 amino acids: CASSRTRGGTQYF. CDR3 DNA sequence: TGTGCCAGCAGCCGAACAAGGGGAGGGACCCAGTACTTC.

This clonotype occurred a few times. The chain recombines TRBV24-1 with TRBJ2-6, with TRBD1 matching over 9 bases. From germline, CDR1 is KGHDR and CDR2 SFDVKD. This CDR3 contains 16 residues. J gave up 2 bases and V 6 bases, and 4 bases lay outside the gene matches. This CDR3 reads CATSPGTGPGANVLTF. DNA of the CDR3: TGTGCCACCAGTCCGGGGACAGGGCCTGGGGCCAACGTCCTGACTTTC.

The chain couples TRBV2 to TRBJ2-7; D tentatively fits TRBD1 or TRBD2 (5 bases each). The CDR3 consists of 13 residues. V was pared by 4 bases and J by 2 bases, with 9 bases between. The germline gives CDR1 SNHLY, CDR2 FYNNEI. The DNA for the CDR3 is TGTGCCAGCAGTGCCGGGACCCCCTACGAGCAGTACTTC. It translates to CASSAGTPYEQYF.

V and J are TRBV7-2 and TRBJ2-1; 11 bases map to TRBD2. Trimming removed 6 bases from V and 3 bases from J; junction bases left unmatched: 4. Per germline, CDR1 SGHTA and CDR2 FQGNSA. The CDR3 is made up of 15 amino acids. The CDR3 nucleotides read TGTGCCAGCAGAACTAGCGGGGGTTTCTACAATGAGCAGTTCTTC. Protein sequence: CASRTSGGFYNEQFF.

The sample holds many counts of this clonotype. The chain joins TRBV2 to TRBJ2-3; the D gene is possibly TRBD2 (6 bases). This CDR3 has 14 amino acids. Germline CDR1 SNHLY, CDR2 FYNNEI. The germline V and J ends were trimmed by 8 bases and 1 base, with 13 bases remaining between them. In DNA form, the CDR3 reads TGTGCCAGCCAATCGGGACTCCGCACAGATACGCAGTATTTT. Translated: CASQSGLRTDTQYF. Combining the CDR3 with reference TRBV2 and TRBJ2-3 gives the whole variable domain EPEVTQTPSHQVTQMGQEVILRCVPISNHLYFYWYRQILGQKVEFLVSFYNNEISEKSEIFDDQFSVERPDGSNFTLKIRSTKLEDSAMYFCASQSGLRTDTQYFGPGTRLTVL.

As DNA, the CDR3 is TGTGCCAGCAGTTTTTCGGGGAATGGCTACACCTTC. It codes for CASSFSGNGYTF. This rearrangement joins TRBV12-3 or TRBV12-4 to TRBJ1-2, with D unresolved. There are 12 residues in the CDR3. The V gene lost 3 bases and the J gene lost 6 bases, with 8 bases spanning the gap.

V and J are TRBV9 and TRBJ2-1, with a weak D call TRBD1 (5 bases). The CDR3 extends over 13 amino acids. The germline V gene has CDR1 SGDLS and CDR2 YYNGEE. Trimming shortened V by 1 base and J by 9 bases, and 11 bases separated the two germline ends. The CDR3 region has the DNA TGTGCCAGCAGCGTACAGGACAATCGTGAGCAGTTCTTC. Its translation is CASSVQDNREQFF.